This is a list of T cell receptor beta chains from one sample in a study of cytomegalovirus exposure and HLA in healthy donors. TCRdb keeps only in-frame clones here, not all; method: immunoSEQ multiplex PCR. This sample carries roughly 50,000 clones, with 2.1% going to the ten biggest clones. The sample was PBMCs. These receptors were taken from a woman aged 40 to 50 in good health and CMV-seronegative. CDR3s include the opening cysteine and the closing phenylalanine or tryptophan. Each record gives: J gene, D gene, V gene, CDR3 protein, CDR3 DNA. A D gene is named only where the DNA matches it firmly.

J: TRBJ1-2
D: -
V: TRBV4-3
CDR3: CASSFTTANYGYTF
DNA: TGCGCCAGCAGCTTCACGACAGCTAACTATGGCTACACCTTC

J: TRBJ2-1
D: TRBD2
V: TRBV19
CDR3: CASSPPPGLAGGNYNEQFF
DNA: TGTGCCAGTAGTCCCCCCCCGGGACTAGCGGGGGGGAACTACAATGAGCAGTTCTTC

J: TRBJ2-4
D: TRBD1
V: TRBV5-1
CDR3: CASSLADRGNIQYF
DNA: TGCGCCAGCAGCTTGGCCGACAGGGGAAACATTCAGTACTTC

J: TRBJ2-7
D: -
V: TRBV2
CDR3: CASRQGNAYEQYF
DNA: TGTGCCAGCAGGCAGGGGAACGCCTACGAGCAGTACTTC

J: TRBJ2-7
D: TRBD1
V: TRBV7-6
CDR3: CASSLADREGDEQYF
DNA: TGTGCCAGCAGCTTAGCCGACAGGGAAGGTGACGAGCAGTACTTC

J: TRBJ2-7
D: TRBD1
V: TRBV4-3
CDR3: CASSQDLGQGYEQYF
DNA: TGCGCCAGCAGCCAAGATCTCGGACAGGGATACGAGCAGTACTTC

J: TRBJ1-4
D: -
V: TRBV5-1
CDR3: CASSLGFSEKLFF
DNA: TGCGCCAGCAGCTTGGGTTTCTCTGAAAAACTGTTTTTT

J: TRBJ1-5
D: TRBD1
V: TRBV6-6
CDR3: CASSWDRAGPKPQHF
DNA: TGTGCCAGCAGTTGGGACAGGGCAGGGCCGAAGCCCCAGCATTTT

J: TRBJ1-1
D: TRBD1
V: TRBV5-4
CDR3: CASSLGGQLNTEAFF
DNA: TGTGCCAGCAGCTTGGGGGGACAGTTAAACACTGAAGCTTTCTTT

J: TRBJ2-7
D: TRBD2
V: TRBV19
CDR3: CASSMWGGPPGEQYF
DNA: TGTGCCAGTAGTATGTGGGGAGGGCCGCCGGGGGAGCAGTACTTC

J: TRBJ2-4
D: TRBD1
V: TRBV5-1
CDR3: CASSLETGAFPGVRTF
DNA: TGCGCCAGCAGCTTGGAGACAGGGGCCTTCCCGGGGGTGCGGACCTTC

J: TRBJ2-5
D: -
V: TRBV2
CDR3: CASSVEETQYF
DNA: TGTGCCAGCAGTGTCGAAGAGACCCAGTACTTC

J: TRBJ1-2
D: TRBD1
V: TRBV13
CDR3: CASSMGQPLYGYTF
DNA: TGTGCCAGCAGCATGGGACAGCCACTCTATGGCTACACCTTC

J: TRBJ1-1
D: TRBD1
V: TRBV27
CDR3: CASSLETGGSEAFF
DNA: TGTGCCAGCAGTTTAGAGACAGGGGGCTCTGAAGCTTTCTTT

J: TRBJ2-7
D: TRBD2
V: TRBV18
CDR3: CASSPSSGIHEQYF
DNA: TGTGCCAGCTCACCCTCTAGCGGGATCCACGAGCAGTACTTC

J: TRBJ2-3
D: TRBD1
V: TRBV27
CDR3: CASSSPWRGGRTDTQYF
DNA: TGTGCCAGCAGTTCCCCCTGGAGAGGGGGCCGCACAGATACGCAGTATTTT

J: TRBJ1-4
D: TRBD1
V: TRBV19
CDR3: CASSGDSRATNEKLFF
DNA: TGTGCCAGTAGTGGGGACAGCCGTGCAACTAATGAAAAACTGTTTTTT

J: TRBJ1-4
D: -
V: TRBV9
CDR3: CASSRTNEKLFF
DNA: TGTGCCAGCAGCCGTACTAATGAAAAACTGTTTTTT

J: TRBJ2-1
D: TRBD1
V: TRBV4-3
CDR3: CASSLGQGRYNEQFF
DNA: TGCGCCAGCAGTCTCGGACAGGGTCGGTACAATGAGCAGTTCTTC

J: TRBJ2-7
D: -
V: TRBV5-1
CDR3: CASSLLPGKAAYEQYF
DNA: TGCGCCAGCAGCCTGCTACCGGGAAAGGCGGCCTACGAGCAGTACTTC

J: TRBJ1-6
D: -
V: TRBV6-1
CDR3: CASSDWGLPQGSPLHF
DNA: TGTGCCAGCAGTGATTGGGGCCTTCCTCAGGGTTCACCCCTCCACTTT

J: TRBJ2-7
D: -
V: TRBV27
CDR3: CASNPSTSVLGEQYF
DNA: TGTGCCAGCAACCCCTCAACTAGTGTCTTAGGCGAGCAGTACTTC

J: TRBJ1-1
D: TRBD1
V: TRBV19
CDR3: CASSIRGRETEAFF
DNA: TGTGCCAGTAGTATCAGGGGGCGGGAGACTGAAGCTTTCTTT

J: TRBJ1-2
D: TRBD1
V: TRBV12-5
CDR3: CASAGGTVRDYGYTF
DNA: TGTGCTAGTGCCGGAGGGACAGTTAGGGACTATGGCTACACCTTC

J: TRBJ2-7
D: TRBD2
V: TRBV6-1
CDR3: CASLTSGSYEQYF
DNA: TGTGCCAGTCTAACTAGCGGCTCCTACGAGCAGTACTTC

J: TRBJ2-5
D: TRBD2
V: TRBV7-2
CDR3: CASSLGSGVETQYF
DNA: TGTGCCAGCAGCCTAGGTAGCGGGGTAGAGACCCAGTACTTC

J: TRBJ2-1
D: TRBD2
V: TRBV5-1
CDR3: CASSLGLADNEQFF
DNA: TGCGCCAGCAGCTTGGGACTAGCCGACAATGAGCAGTTCTTC

J: TRBJ1-1
D: -
V: TRBV5-1
CDR3: CASNQGSGTEAFF
DNA: TGCGCCAGCAACCAGGGGTCGGGCACTGAAGCTTTCTTT

J: TRBJ2-3
D: -
V: TRBV2
CDR3: CASSVQGPTDTQYF
DNA: TGTGCCAGCAGTGTACAGGGCCCCACAGATACGCAGTATTTT

J: TRBJ2-3
D: TRBD1
V: TRBV4-3
CDR3: CASSQEGGFSTDTQYF
DNA: TGCGCCAGCAGCCAAGAAGGGGGCTTCTCCACAGATACGCAGTATTTT

J: TRBJ2-7
D: -
V: TRBV6-5
CDR3: CASSPGEAYEQYF
DNA: TGTGCCAGCAGTCCGGGGGAGGCCTACGAGCAGTACTTC

J: TRBJ2-3
D: TRBD1
V: TRBV13
CDR3: CASSTRGQSTDTQYF
DNA: TGTGCCAGCAGCACCAGGGGGCAAAGCACAGATACGCAGTATTTT

J: TRBJ2-3
D: TRBD2
V: TRBV10-3
CDR3: CAISDYTSGGTTSTDTQYF
DNA: TGTGCCATCAGTGATTACACTAGCGGGGGAACAACTAGCACAGATACGCAGTATTTT

J: TRBJ2-7
D: TRBD2
V: TRBV6-1
CDR3: CASRGFRGGTHEQYF
DNA: TGTGCCAGCAGAGGTTTTCGCGGGGGGACCCACGAGCAGTACTTC

J: TRBJ1-1
D: -
V: TRBV7-2
CDR3: CASTSTGNTEAFF
DNA: TGTGCCAGCACCTCGACAGGGAACACTGAAGCTTTCTTT

J: TRBJ1-4
D: -
V: TRBV30
CDR3: CAWTGENEKLFF
DNA: TGTGCCTGGACCGGGGAAAATGAAAAACTGTTTTTT

J: TRBJ2-2
D: TRBD1
V: TRBV7-2
CDR3: CASSLLVTGGTGELFF
DNA: TGTGCCAGCAGCTTACTTGTGACAGGGGGAACCGGGGAGCTGTTTTTT

J: TRBJ2-5
D: -
V: TRBV7-9
CDR3: CASSFRREETQYF
DNA: TGTGCCAGCAGCTTCAGACGGGAAGAGACCCAGTACTTC

J: TRBJ1-4
D: TRBD1
V: TRBV19
CDR3: CASSSPIGTGTRMLFF
DNA: TGTGCCAGTAGTTCGCCTATCGGGACAGGAACGAGGATGCTGTTTTTT

J: TRBJ2-5
D: -
V: TRBV18
CDR3: CASSARVQETQYF
DNA: TGTGCCAGCTCGGCGAGGGTCCAAGAGACCCAGTACTTC

J: TRBJ1-5
D: TRBD1
V: TRBV18
CDR3: CASSRGQGSNQPQHF
DNA: TGTGCCAGCTCACGTGGACAGGGTAGCAATCAGCCCCAGCATTTT

J: TRBJ2-7
D: TRBD2
V: TRBV7-3
CDR3: CASRTGTSGSEQYF
DNA: TGTGCCAGCAGGACCGGGACTAGCGGCAGCGAGCAGTACTTC

J: TRBJ2-7
D: TRBD2
V: TRBV7-9
CDR3: CASSLGGGYEQYF
DNA: TGTGCCAGCAGCTTAGGGGGGGGCTACGAGCAGTACTTC

J: TRBJ2-7
D: TRBD2
V: TRBV6-1
CDR3: CATERGSSYEQYF
DNA: TGTGCCACCGAGCGGGGGAGCTCCTACGAGCAGTACTTC

J: TRBJ1-2
D: -
V: TRBV18
CDR3: CASSPREGGDYGYTF
DNA: TGTGCCAGCTCACCACGCGAAGGGGGGGACTATGGCTACACCTTC

J: TRBJ2-1
D: -
V: TRBV6-1
CDR3: CASSPTNNEQFF
DNA: TGTGCCAGCAGCCCTACCAACAATGAGCAGTTCTTC

J: TRBJ1-1
D: -
V: TRBV5-1
CDR3: CASSLERSYTEAFF
DNA: TGCGCCAGCAGCTTGGAGCGCTCTTACACTGAAGCTTTCTTT

J: TRBJ2-7
D: -
V: TRBV23-1
CDR3: CATSILPYEQYF
DNA: TGCGCCACTTCAATACTCCCCTACGAGCAGTACTTC